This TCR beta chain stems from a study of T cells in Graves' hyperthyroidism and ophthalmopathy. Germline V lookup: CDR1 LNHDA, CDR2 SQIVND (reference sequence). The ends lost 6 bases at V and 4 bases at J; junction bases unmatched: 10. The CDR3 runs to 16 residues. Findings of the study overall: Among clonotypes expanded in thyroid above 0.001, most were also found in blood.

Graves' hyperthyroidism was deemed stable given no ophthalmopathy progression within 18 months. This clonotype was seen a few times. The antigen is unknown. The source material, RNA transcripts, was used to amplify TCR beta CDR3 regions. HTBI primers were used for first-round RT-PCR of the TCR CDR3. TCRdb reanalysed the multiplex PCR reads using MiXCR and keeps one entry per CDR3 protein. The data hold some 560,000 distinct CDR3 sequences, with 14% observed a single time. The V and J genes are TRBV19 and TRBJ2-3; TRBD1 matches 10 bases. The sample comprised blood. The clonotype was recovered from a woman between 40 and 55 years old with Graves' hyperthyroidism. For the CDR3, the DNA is TGTGCCAGTAGCGCAAGAGACAGGGGGCGCCCAGATACGCAGTATTTT. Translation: CASSARDRGRPDTQYF.